The present T cell receptor beta chain was sequenced within a study of T cells in Graves' hyperthyroidism and ophthalmopathy. 9.5 to 10 ml fresh peripheral blood yielded the PBMCs. General study results and limits: In simple terms, a model built on 13 V-J features told ophthalmopathy apart from stable hyperthyroidism. Ophthalmopathy prediction by the model preceded onset by a median roughly 6 months.

RNA transcripts were the template for amplifying TCR beta CDR3 regions. The HTBI primer set drove a first-round RT-PCR of the TCR CDR3. TCRdb itself ran the multiplex PCR reads through MiXCR, one entry per CDR3 protein. Here the sample spans hundreds of thousands of distinct CDR3 sequences, approximately 15% being singletons. This clonotype was observed a handful of times. What it binds is not known. The V segment lost 6 bases and the J segment 1 base; nucleotides outside the gene matches: 1. The CDR3 contains 16 residues. The V gene is TRBV12-3 or TRBV12-4, the J gene TRBJ2-2, with TRBD2 matching 14 bases. The specimen sequenced was blood. This receptor was obtained from a woman aged 40 to 55 with Graves' ophthalmopathy. CDR3 amino acids: CASRGLAGVNTGELFF. The CDR3 DNA is TGTGCCAGCAGGGGACTAGCGGGGGTGAACACCGGGGAGCTGTTTTTT.